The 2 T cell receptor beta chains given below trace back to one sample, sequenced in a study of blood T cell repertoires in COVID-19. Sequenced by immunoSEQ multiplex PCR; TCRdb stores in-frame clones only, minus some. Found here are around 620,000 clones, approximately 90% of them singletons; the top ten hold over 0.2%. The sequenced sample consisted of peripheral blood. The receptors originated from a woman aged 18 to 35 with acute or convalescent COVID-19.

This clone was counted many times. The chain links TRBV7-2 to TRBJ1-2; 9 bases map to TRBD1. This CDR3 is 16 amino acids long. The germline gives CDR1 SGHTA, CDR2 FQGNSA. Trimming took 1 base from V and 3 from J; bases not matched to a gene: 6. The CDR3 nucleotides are TGTGCCAGCAGCTTAGACGGGACAGGGTACTACTATGGCTACACCTTC. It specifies CASSLDGTGYYYGYTF.

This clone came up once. CDR3 nucleotides: TGTGCCAGCAGCTCAGACCGGGGCGGGGTACCGGGCACCGGGGAGCTGTTTTTT. Amino acids: CASSSDRGGVPGTGELFF. This rearrangement joins TRBV7-3 to TRBJ2-2, with TRBD2 as a possible D gene (6 bases). The CDR3 contains 18 residues. V dropped 4 bases and J dropped 4 bases, with 22 bases sitting between them. CDR1 SGHTA and CDR2 FQGTGA come from the germline V gene.